This is a list of T cell receptor beta chains from one sample in a study of control samples from healthy donors and cancer patients. The protocol was immunoSEQ multiplex PCR, while the TCRdb copy is restricted to in-frame clones and leaves out a portion. The sample lists fewer than 100,000 clones, more than 75% seen once, with 2% in the top ten. Input material: blood. The origin of the receptors is a man between 60 and 75 years old in good health. CDR3s include the opening cysteine and the closing phenylalanine or tryptophan. The order of the fields is V gene, D gene, J gene, clone size, CDR3 protein, CDR3 DNA. D genes are given only for firm matches. Not every row has a clone size; where given, it reads once, few, many or a size class.

TRBV29-1,NA,TRBJ1-1,NA,CSVDRWQGTEAFF,TGCAGCGTTGACAGGTGGCAGGGCACTGAAGCTTTCTTT
TRBV7-9,TRBD2,TRBJ2-3,NA,CASTLTSGRADTQYF,TGTGCCAGCACCCTGACTAGCGGGAGGGCGGATACGCAGTATTTT
TRBV5-1,NA,TRBJ2-5,NA,CASSPGPQETQYF,TGCGCCAGCAGCCCGGGACCGCAAGAGACCCAGTACTTC
TRBV11-3,TRBD1,TRBJ2-7,NA,CASSFSGQGPYEQYF,TGTGCCAGCAGCTTTTCGGGACAGGGGCCGTACGAGCAGTACTTC
TRBV7-8,TRBD1,TRBJ2-3,NA,CASSLTGWTGRTDTQYF,TGTGCCAGCAGCCTCACAGGGTGGACAGGGCGCACAGATACGCAGTATTTT
TRBV2,NA,TRBJ2-1,NA,CASISAYYNEQFF,TGTGCCAGCATTTCCGCCTACTACAATGAGCAGTTCTTC
TRBV4-1,NA,TRBJ1-1,NA,CASSQVGGKNTEAFF,TGCGCCAGCAGCCAAGTAGGGGGAAAGAACACTGAAGCTTTCTTT
TRBV20-1,NA,TRBJ2-7,NA,CSASRVGTEVRF,TGCAGTGCTAGTAGGGTCGGCACAGAAGTCAGGTTC
TRBV6-5,TRBD1,TRBJ1-6,NA,CASSYFSGQNSPLHF,TGTGCCAGCAGTTACTTTTCGGGACAGAATTCACCCCTCCACTTT
TRBV2,NA,TRBJ2-1,NA,CASSERANEQFF,TGTGCCAGCAGTGAAAGAGCTAATGAGCAGTTCTTC
TRBV3-1/TRBV3-2,NA,TRBJ2-3,NA,CASSPLPGQTQYF,TGTGCCAGCAGCCCGCTCCCGGGCCAAACCCAGTATTTT
TRBV19,NA,TRBJ1-1,NA,CASSIVGGAGTEAFF,TGTGCCAGTAGTATAGTTGGGGGGGCAGGAACTGAAGCTTTCTTT
TRBV24-1,NA,TRBJ1-1,NA,CATRLGVDTEAFF,TGTGCCACCCGACTTGGCGTGGACACTGAAGCTTTCTTT
TRBV7-8,NA,TRBJ1-4,NA,CASSQVGGDWVKLFF,TGTGCCAGCAGCCAAGTCGGCGGGGATTGGGTAAAACTGTTTTTT
TRBV24-1,NA,TRBJ2-1,NA,CATSDPTLRYNEQFF,TGTGCCACCAGTGACCCCACCCTACGATACAATGAGCAGTTCTTC
TRBV29-1,TRBD1,TRBJ2-5,once,CSVEPGGQETQYF,TGCAGCGTTGAACCAGGGGGCCAAGAGACCCAGTACTTC
TRBV28,NA,TRBJ2-3,NA,CASSLVLAATDTQYF,TGTGCCAGCAGTTTAGTATTAGCGGCCACAGATACGCAGTATTTT
TRBV19,NA,TRBJ1-5,once,CASSKAPGSRDQPQHF,TGTGCCAGTAGTAAGGCTCCCGGGAGCCGGGATCAGCCCCAGCATTTT